The subject of this entry is one T cell receptor (beta chain). The sample holds a few counts of this clonotype. Which antigen it targets is not known. Per-base quality was not reported, and no clone a single base away is much larger than it. Systemically healthy Caucasian individuals from Russia, roughly 40 in total and aged about 6 to 95 years, were included as donors. Ten milliliters of peripheral blood were drawn from each donor into EDTA-treated Vacutainer tubes. Ficoll-Paque density-gradient centrifugation was used to isolate PBMCs, with at least 7 million per sample. Trizol reagent was used to extract total RNA from the PBMCs, yielding at least 5.5 micrograms per sample. Naive CD45RAhigh/CD27high T cell percentages were measured by flow cytometry on a PBMC aliquot from every donor. This entry is derived from a study of blood T cells in healthy people across ages (dated by TCRdb to about 2015). About the investigation overall: In model experiments, roughly one uniquely barcoded TCR beta cDNA molecule per two T cells was captured by template switching. Using deep sequencing normalized with unique cDNA molecular identifiers, the study measured how TCR beta repertoire diversity changes with age. The donors were divided into four age groups: young (average around 16 years), middle-aged (roughly 42), aged (62) and long-lived (82). To avoid experimental bias, donors of different ages were distributed randomly across sequencing lanes. Using the same blood draw, the study looked at two additional independent replicas of 1 million unique cDNA reads for two donors, one aged 18 to 30 and the other aged 80 or older. Points the paper makes about the study in general: Compared with the aged group, more naive CD4+ T cells, fewer expanded clones and increased TCR diversity were shown by the long-lived group, suggesting age selection. There was a strong correlation between observed TCR beta diversity and the percentage of naive T cells measured by flow cytometry. As age increased, observed TCR beta diversity per million T cells dropped in a roughly linear way, and a significant reduction was already evident by age 40. Because the CMV infection status of the donors was unknown, age-related changes in expanded clonotypes may potentially have been confounded. Total diversity estimates from one million sequenced T cells were considered lower bounds and underestimates. Bulk unsorted PBMC profiling prevented conclusive comparison of naive and antigen-experienced compartments.

The V and J ends are trimmed by 8 bases and 4 bases, leaving 17 bases between them. The CDR3 spans 14 residues, from the cysteine through the phenylalanine. CDR3 DNA only is kept here, 42 bases in frame from base 1. From a lookup of the germline V gene (reference sequence), CDR1 and CDR2 are MNHEY and SMNVEV. Receptors were amplified or captured by 5' RACE. These reads were obtained on an Illumina HiSeq 2500. The second PCR ran for roughly 7 to 12 cycles and used a J-beta primer mix along with a sample-barcoded 5' primer. A template-switch 5' adaptor carrying 12 random nucleotides introduced a unique molecular identifier onto each TCR beta cDNA molecule. At least 2.5 million CDR3-containing paired-end reads were obtained from each sample. The Mint cDNA synthesis kit, primed by a TRBC-specific oligonucleotide, was used to synthesize first-strand cDNA from all RNA. After uracil-DNA glycosylase treatment, a first 18-cycle PCR used universal primers M1SS and BC2_uni_R on all cDNA. In the paper's pipeline: Normalization of each sample was performed by random selection of 1 million high-quality reads, each carrying a distinct molecular identifier. Reads sharing molecular identifiers were discarded rather than binned into consensus sequences. CDR3 identification, clonotype clustering and error correction used MiTCR with a Q25 quality threshold and the strictest error-elimination algorithm. A nonparametric unseen species model using Euler transformation provided a lower-bound estimate of total TCR beta diversity. TCRdb reanalyzed the raw reads on its own, using fastp at Q25 for trimming and MiXCR for clone calling, and kept in-frame beta chains. Identical CDR3 proteins give one entry, which carries the most common genes and DNA. V and J calls and clone size were set by TCRdb, not the authors. The sample table lists about 1.8 million distinct CDR3 sequences, about 50% of them with a count of one. The ten largest clones capture less than 2.5% of the sample.

The sequence joins TRBV27 to TRBJ1-1; tentative D gene TRBD1, with 6 bases matching. The sequenced sample was blood. This sequence originates from a woman between 40 and 55 years old in good health. The nucleotide sequence reads as follows: TGTGCCAGCCTAGGGGGGGCGCGGGGCACTGAAGCTTTCTTT. Translation gives CASLGGARGTEAFF.